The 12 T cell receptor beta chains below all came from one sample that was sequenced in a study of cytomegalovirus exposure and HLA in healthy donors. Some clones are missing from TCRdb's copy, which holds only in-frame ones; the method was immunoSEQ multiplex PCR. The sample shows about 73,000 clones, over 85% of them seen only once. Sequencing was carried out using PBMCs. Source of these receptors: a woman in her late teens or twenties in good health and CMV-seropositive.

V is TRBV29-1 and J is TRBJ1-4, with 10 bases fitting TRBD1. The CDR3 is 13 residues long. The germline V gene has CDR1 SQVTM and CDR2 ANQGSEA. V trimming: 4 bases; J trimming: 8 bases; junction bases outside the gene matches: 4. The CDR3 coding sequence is TGCAGCGTTGGGAAGGGACAGGGGGAAAAACTGTTTTTT. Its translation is CSVGKGQGEKLFF. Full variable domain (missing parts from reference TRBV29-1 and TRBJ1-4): SAVISQKPSRDICQRGTSLTIQCQVDSQVTMMFWYRQQPGQSLTLIATANQGSEATYESGFVIDKFPISRPNLTFSTLTVSNMSPEDSSIYLCSVGKGQGEKLFFGSGTQLSVL.

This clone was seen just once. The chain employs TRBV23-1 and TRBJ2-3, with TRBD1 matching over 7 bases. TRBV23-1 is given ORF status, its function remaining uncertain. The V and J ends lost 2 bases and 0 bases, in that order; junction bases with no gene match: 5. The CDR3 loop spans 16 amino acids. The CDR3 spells CASSQGTENSTDTQYF. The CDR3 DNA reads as TGCGCCAGCAGTCAAGGGACAGAAAATAGCACAGATACGCAGTATTTT.

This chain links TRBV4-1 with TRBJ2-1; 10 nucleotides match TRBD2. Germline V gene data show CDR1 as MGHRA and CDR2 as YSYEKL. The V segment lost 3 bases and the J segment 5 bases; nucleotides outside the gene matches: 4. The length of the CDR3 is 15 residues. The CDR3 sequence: CASSQWLAGDNEQFF. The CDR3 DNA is TGCGCCAGCAGCCAGTGGCTAGCGGGAGACAATGAGCAGTTCTTC.

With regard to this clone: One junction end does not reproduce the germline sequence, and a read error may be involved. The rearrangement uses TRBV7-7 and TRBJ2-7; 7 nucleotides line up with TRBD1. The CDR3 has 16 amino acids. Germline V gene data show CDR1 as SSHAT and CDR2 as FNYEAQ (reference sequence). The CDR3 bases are TGTGCTAGCAGCCCGGACTTCGGGACAGATCCCTACGAGCAGTACTTC. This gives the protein CASSPDFGTDPYEQYF.

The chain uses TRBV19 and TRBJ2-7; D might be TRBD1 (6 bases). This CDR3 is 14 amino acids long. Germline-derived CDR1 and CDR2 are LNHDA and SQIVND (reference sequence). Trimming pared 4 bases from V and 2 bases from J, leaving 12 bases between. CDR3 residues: CASSKTGPTYEQYF. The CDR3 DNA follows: TGTGCCAGTAGTAAGACAGGACCAACCTACGAGCAGTACTTC.

The CDR3: CASTPPDSPHQPQHF. In DNA form, the CDR3 reads TGTGCCAGTACCCCGCCGGACAGCCCTCATCAGCCCCAGCATTTT. J is TRBJ1-5 and V is TRBV19; D perhaps matches TRBD1 (6 bases). V was cut by 7 bases and J by 5 bases, with 18 bases left in between. This CDR3 comprises 15 residues. The germline V gene encodes CDR1 LNHDA and CDR2 SQIVND (reference sequence).

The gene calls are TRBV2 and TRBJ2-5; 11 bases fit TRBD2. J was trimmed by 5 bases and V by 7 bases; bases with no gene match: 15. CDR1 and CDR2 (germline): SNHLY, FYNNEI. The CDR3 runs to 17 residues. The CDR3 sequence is CASKRTSGSGGQETQYF. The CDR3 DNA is TGTGCCAGCAAACGAACTAGCGGGAGTGGTGGTCAGGAGACCCAGTACTTC.

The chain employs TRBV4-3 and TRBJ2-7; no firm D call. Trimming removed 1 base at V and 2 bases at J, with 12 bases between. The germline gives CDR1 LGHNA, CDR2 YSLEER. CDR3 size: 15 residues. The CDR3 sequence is CASSQGASTAYEQYF. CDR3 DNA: TGCGCCAGCAGCCAAGGGGCTTCCACCGCCTACGAGCAGTACTTC.

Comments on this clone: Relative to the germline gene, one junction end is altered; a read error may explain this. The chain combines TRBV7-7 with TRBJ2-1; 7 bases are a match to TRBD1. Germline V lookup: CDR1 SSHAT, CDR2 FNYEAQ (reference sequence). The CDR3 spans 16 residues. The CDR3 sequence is CASSPQLGGAGNEQFF. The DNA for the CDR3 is TGTGCTAGCAGCCCACAATTAGGGGGCGCGGGCAATGAGCAGTTCTTC. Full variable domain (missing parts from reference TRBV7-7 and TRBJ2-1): GAGVSQSPRYKVTKRGQDVTLRCDPISSHATLYWYQQALGQGPEFLTYFNYEAQPDKSGLPSDRFSAERPEGSISTLTIQRTEQRDSAMYRCASSPQLGGAGNEQFFGPGTRLTVL.

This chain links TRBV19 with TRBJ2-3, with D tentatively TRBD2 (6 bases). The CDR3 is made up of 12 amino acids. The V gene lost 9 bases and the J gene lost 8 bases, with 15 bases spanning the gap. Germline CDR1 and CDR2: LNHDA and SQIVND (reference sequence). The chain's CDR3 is CASLTSFGTQYF. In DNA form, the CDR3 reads TGTGCCAGCTTGACTAGTTTTGGTACGCAGTATTTT.

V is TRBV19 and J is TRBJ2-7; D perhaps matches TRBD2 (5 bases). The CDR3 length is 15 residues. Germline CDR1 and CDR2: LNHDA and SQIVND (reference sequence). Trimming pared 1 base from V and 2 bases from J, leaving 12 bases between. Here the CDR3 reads CASSIGRGPAYEQYF. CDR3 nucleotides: TGTGCCAGTAGTATAGGGAGAGGGCCCGCCTACGAGCAGTACTTC. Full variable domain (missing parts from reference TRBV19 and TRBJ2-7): DGGITQSPKYLFRKEGQNVTLSCEQNLNHDAMYWYRQDPGQGLRLIYYSQIVNDFQKGDIAEGYSVSREKKESFPLTVTSAQKNPTAFYLCASSIGRGPAYEQYFGPGTRLTVT.

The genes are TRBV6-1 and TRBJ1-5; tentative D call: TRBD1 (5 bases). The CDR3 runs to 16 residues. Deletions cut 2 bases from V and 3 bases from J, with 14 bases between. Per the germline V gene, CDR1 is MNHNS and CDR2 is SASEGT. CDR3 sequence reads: CASSELGGANNQPQHF. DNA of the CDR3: TGTGCCAGCAGTGAATTGGGGGGTGCAAACAATCAGCCCCAGCATTTT.